This T cell receptor beta chain emerged from a study of cytotoxic CD8 clonotypes in ibrutinib-treated CLL. Study at large: Partial responses numbered approximately 24 and complete responses 2; after a median approximately 70 months, roughly 15 stayed remitted and approximately twelve progressed. Response samples followed a median about 12 months of treatment, range 6 to 36. The study, taken as a whole, reports: Contraction or stability on treatment characterized the public clonotypes, which were uncommon. Baseline clonality, above age-matched healthy donor levels, tracked circulating CD8+ T-cell counts.

The table came from immunoSEQ multiplex PCR; TCRdb's copy has only in-frame clones and leaves some out. The data contain nearly 300,000 clones, around 69% of them singletons. CDR1 is KGHSH, CDR2 LQKENI, per germline. CDR3 size: 16 residues. The V gene end was trimmed by 0 bases and the J gene end by 4 bases; junction bases not matched to a gene: 8. A word on this clone: Antigen unknown.

This chain uses TRBV18 with TRBJ2-7; 8 bases map to TRBD2. This sequence was found in a human donor with chronic lymphocytic leukemia. The source material was PBMCs, sampled at disease progression, from a patient treated with ibrutinib. The CDR3 is CASSPPGGGTQYEQYF. Written as DNA, the CDR3 is TGTGCCAGCTCACCACCTGGCGGGGGGACCCAATACGAGCAGTACTTC.